This T cell receptor (beta chain) originates from a study of blood T cell repertoires in COVID-19. For the study at large: Spain, Italy and the United States supplied samples that represented acute and convalescent COVID-19.

This clone was seen only once. Assay used: immunoSEQ multiplex PCR; TCRdb lists only in-frame clones, some missing. The top ten clones hold 3.5% to 4.5% of a sample with about 260,000 clones, around 89% of them seen once. The specimen was peripheral blood. The sequence was obtained from a man aged 60 to 69 who had recovered from COVID-19.

As DNA, the CDR3 is TGTGCCAGCAGCTTGGGGGCCCTGAACACCGGGGAGCTGTTTTTT. Protein sequence: CASSLGALNTGELFF. The V call is TRBV5-8, the J call TRBJ2-2; D uncertain. The CDR3 totals 15 residues. From germline, CDR1 is SGHTS and CDR2 YDEGEE. V lost 0 bases to trimming and J lost 1 base, with 7 bases between them.